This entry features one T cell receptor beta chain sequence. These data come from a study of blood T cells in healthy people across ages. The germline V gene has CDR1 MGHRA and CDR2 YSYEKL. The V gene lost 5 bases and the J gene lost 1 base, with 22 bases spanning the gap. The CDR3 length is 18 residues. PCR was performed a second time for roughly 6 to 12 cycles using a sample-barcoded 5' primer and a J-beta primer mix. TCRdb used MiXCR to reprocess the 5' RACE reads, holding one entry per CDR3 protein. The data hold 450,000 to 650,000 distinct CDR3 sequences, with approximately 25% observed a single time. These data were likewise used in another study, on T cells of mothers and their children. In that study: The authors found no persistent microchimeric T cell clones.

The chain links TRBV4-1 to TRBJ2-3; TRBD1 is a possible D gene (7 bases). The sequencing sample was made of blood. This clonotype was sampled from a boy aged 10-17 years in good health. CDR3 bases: TGCGCCAGCAGCAGCCAGGGGGGAGCAGGGTCTGGCACAGATACGCAGTATTTT. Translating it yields CASSSQGGAGSGTDTQYF.